This T cell receptor (beta chain) was sequenced for a study of neurological immune-mediated disorders. Germline lookup yields CDR1 ENHRY and CDR2 SYGVKD. This CDR3 has 13 amino acids. Trimming removed 5 bases at V and 1 base at J, with 9 bases between. This clonotype was seen at least ten times. MiXCR, run by TCRdb on the 5' RACE reads, gives a single entry per CDR3 protein. The table lists about 53,000 distinct CDR3 sequences, under 4.5% of them singletons, with approximately 3.1% in the top ten. The chain is built from TRBV10-3 and TRBJ2-7; TRBD1 is a possible D gene (5 bases). The specimen sequenced was PBMCs. The origin of this receptor is a woman aged 25-40 years with multiple sclerosis. CDR3 protein: CAISTRQSYEQYF. The DNA of the CDR3 is TGTGCCATCAGTACCCGACAGTCCTACGAGCAGTACTTC.